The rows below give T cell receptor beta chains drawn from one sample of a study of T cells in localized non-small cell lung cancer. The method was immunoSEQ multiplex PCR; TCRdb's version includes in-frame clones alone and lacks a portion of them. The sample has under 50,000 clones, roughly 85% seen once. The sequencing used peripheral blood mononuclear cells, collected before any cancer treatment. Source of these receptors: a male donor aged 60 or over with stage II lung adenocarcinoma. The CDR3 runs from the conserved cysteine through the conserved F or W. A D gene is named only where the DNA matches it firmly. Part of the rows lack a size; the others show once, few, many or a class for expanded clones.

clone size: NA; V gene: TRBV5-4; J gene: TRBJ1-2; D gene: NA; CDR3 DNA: TGTGCCAGCAGCTTTCCGGAATATCTTAATGGCTACACCTTC; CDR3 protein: CASSFPEYLNGYTF
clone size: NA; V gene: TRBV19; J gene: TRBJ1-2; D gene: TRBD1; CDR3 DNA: TGTGCCAGTAGTGCCCGACAGGGAGTGAGCGGCTACACCTTC; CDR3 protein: CASSARQGVSGYTF
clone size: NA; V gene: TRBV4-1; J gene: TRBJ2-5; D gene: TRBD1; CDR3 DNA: TGCGCCAGCAGCCAAGATAAGGGGAACGGACAGGGGGAAGAGACCCAGTACTTC; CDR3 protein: CASSQDKGNGQGEETQYF
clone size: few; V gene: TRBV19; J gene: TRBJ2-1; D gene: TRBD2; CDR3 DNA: TGTGCCAGTAGTCGACTAGCGCAAGGGCATGAGCAGTTCTTC; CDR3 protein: CASSRLAQGHEQFF
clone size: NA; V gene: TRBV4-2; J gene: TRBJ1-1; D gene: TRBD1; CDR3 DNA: TGTGCCAGCAGCCGACAGGGGGCAGGGAACACTGAAGCTTTCTTT; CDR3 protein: CASSRQGAGNTEAFF
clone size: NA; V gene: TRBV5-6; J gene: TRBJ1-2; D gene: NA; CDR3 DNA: TGTGCCAGCAGCTTGGGGACAAGCTATGGCTACACCTTC; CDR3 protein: CASSLGTSYGYTF
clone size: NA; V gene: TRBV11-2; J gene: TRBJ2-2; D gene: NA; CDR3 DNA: TGTGCCAGCAGCTTAGGAAGGGCCGGGGAGCTGTTTTTT; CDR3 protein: CASSLGRAGELFF
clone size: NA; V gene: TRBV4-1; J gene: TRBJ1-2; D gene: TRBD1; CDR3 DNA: TGCGCCAGCAGCCTCGTAGGGACAGCACAAGGCTACACCTTC; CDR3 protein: CASSLVGTAQGYTF
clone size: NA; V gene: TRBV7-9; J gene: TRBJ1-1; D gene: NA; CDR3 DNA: TGTGCCAGCAGCTTAGTCGGGGCAGGGTGGATGAACACTGAAGCTTTCTTT; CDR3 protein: CASSLVGAGWMNTEAFF
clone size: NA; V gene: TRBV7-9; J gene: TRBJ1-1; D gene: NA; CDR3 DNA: TGTGCCAGCAGCTTAAAGATCGGAGGGGATTTAGGCACTGAAGCTTTCTTT; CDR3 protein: CASSLKIGGDLGTEAFF
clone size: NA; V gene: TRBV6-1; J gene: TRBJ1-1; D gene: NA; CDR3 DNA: TGTGCCAGCAGTGAACTGACAGAAAACACTGAAGCTTTCTTT; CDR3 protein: CASSELTENTEAFF
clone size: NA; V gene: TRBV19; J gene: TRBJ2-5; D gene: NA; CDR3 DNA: TGTGCCAGTAGTACCACAGGAGGAGGGGTCCAAAGAGAGACCCAGTACTTC; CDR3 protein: CASSTTGGGVQRETQYF
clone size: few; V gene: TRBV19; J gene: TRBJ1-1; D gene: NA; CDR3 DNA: TGTGCCAGTAGTATAGCGGCAGGGATGGCCGCTGAAGCTTTCTTT; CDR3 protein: CASSIAAGMAAEAFF
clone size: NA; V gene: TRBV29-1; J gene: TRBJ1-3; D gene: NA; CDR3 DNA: TGCAGCGTTGAATCTGCGGGGAGTGGAAACACCATATATTTT; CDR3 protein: CSVESAGSGNTIYF
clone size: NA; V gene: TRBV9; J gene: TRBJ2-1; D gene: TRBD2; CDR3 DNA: TGTGCCAGCAGCCCCGGCGGGAGGCCTTACAATGAGCAGTTCTTC; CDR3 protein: CASSPGGRPYNEQFF
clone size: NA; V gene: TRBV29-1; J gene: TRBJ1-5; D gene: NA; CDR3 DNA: TGCAGCGTTGCAAGCGGCAGCAATAGCAATCAGCCCCAGCATTTT; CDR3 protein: CSVASGSNSNQPQHF
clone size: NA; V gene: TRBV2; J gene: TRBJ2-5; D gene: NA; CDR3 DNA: TGTGCCAGCCTCGGGACCGGGACGTCCCAGTACTTC; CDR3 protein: CASLGTGTSQYF
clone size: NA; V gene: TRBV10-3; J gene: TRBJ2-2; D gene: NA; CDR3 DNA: TGTGCCATTACCGGGACAATGATGGACACCGGGGAGCTGTTTTTT; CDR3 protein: CAITGTMMDTGELFF
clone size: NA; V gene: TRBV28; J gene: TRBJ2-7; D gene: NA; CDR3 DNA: TGTGCCAGCGGGTACGAGCAGTACTTC; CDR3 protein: CASGYEQYF
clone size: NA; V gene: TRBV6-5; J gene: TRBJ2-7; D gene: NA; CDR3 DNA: TGTGCCAGCAGCCTTTTTCCGAGCTCCTACGAGCAGTACTTC; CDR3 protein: CASSLFPSSYEQYF
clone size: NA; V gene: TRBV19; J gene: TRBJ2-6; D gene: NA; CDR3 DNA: TGTGCCAGTAGCCCGGGGGCGGGGGCCAACGTCCTGACTTTC; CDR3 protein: CASSPGAGANVLTF
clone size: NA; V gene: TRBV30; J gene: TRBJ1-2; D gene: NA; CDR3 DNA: TGTGCCTGGAGTGTAAGCCCTACGCTACTTAACTATGGCTACACCTTC; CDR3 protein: CAWSVSPTLLNYGYTF